These 27 T cell receptor beta chains share one sample of origin, sequenced in a study of patients and donors after allogeneic stem cell transplantation. TCRdb re-derived calls from the RT-PCR reads in MiXCR, one entry per CDR3 protein. The top ten hold around 10% of the sample, which has around 200,000 distinct CDR3 sequences, around 40% seen once. The specimen was blood, either unsorted or a sorted T cell fraction (not recorded which). The receptors originated from a human donor who was either an allogeneic HSCT recipient or a stem cell or donor lymphocyte infusion donor (not recorded which). It is not recorded whose cells these are; they may come from a transplant donor.

In its sample, this clonotype was seen a few times. J is TRBJ2-1 and V is TRBV3-1; D gene uncertain. The CDR3 is 11 amino acids. Germline V CDR1 and CDR2: LGHDT, YNNKEL (reference sequence). The V and J ends lost 4 bases and 5 bases respectively, with 3 bases between them. This CDR3 is CASSRHNEQFF. The CDR3 nucleotides read TGTGCCAGCAGCCGGCACAATGAGCAGTTCTTC.

This clonotype appeared a few times. The chain joins TRBV28 to TRBJ1-1, with TRBD1 as a possible D gene (6 bases). The CDR3 contains 17 residues. The V gene's germline CDR1 is MDHEN and CDR2 SYDVKM. V gave up 6 bases and J gave up 1 base, with 21 bases separating them. The CDR3 sequence is CASRTNPSGHPNTEAFF. The CDR3 region has the DNA TGTGCCAGCAGAACGAACCCTTCGGGACACCCGAACACTGAAGCTTTCTTT.

This clonotype was seen just once. This chain links TRBV3-1 with TRBJ1-4; no reliable D call. The V gene's germline CDR1 is LGHDT and CDR2 YNNKEL (reference sequence). The CDR3 contains 14 residues. V was shortened by 0 bases and J by 4 bases, with 6 bases between the two germline ends. The CDR3 spells CASSQDTHNEKLFF. The CDR3 DNA sequence: TGTGCCAGCAGCCAAGACACCCATAATGAAAAACTGTTTTTT. The complete variable domain, with remaining parts taken from reference TRBV3-1 and TRBJ1-4, reads DTAVSQTPKYLVTQMGNDKSIKCEQNLGHDTMYWYKQDSKKFLKIMFSYNNKELIINETVPNRFSPKSPDKAHLNLHINSLELGDSAVYFCASSQDTHNEKLFFGSGTQLSVL.

This clonotype appeared a few times. This sequence joins TRBV3-1 and TRBJ2-5; TRBD1 aligns across 11 bases. Germline CDR1 is LGHDT and CDR2 is YNNKEL (reference sequence). The CDR3 extends over 17 amino acids. V dropped 4 bases and J dropped 6; count of bases not matched to a gene: 13. The CDR3 region is CASSRHEPGQGVKTQYF. The CDR3 region has the DNA TGTGCCAGCAGCCGCCACGAACCGGGACAGGGGGTCAAGACCCAGTACTTC.

The chain has TRBV7-2 and TRBJ1-6, with D tentatively TRBD1 (5 bases). V dropped 6 bases and J dropped 0 bases, with 12 bases sitting between them. The CDR3 is 16 amino acids. The germline CDR1 and CDR2 sequences are SGHTA and FQGNSA. DNA for the CDR3: TGTGCCAGCAGGGTCGGGGGGAGCTCCTATAATTCACCCCTCCACTTT. As protein: CASRVGGSSYNSPLHF.

This clonotype was counted only a few times. The chain is built from TRBV7-2 and TRBJ1-2; 7 positions agree with TRBD1. The V and J ends lost 7 bases and 5 bases, in that order; junction bases with no gene match: 10. Germline V gives CDR1 SGHTA, CDR2 FQGNSA. This CDR3 contains 14 residues. For the CDR3, the DNA is TGTGCCAGCACCCCGGGACAGAGTTTTTATGGCTACACCTTC. The encoded protein is CASTPGQSFYGYTF.

This chain uses TRBV5-5 with TRBJ1-2; TRBD1 matches at 9 bases. The germline CDR1 and CDR2 sequences are SGHKS and YYEKEE (reference sequence). Trimming cost V 2 bases and J 4 bases; bases outside gene matches: 3. The CDR3 is made up of 14 amino acids. The chain's CDR3 is CASSFTGGVYGYTF. The CDR3 bases are TGTGCCAGCAGCTTTACAGGGGGCGTCTATGGCTACACCTTC.

V and J are TRBV2 and TRBJ2-7; tentative D call: TRBD2 (5 bases). Deletions cut 6 bases from V and 6 bases from J, with 6 bases between. The CDR3 has 10 amino acids. The V gene's germline CDR1 is SNHLY and CDR2 FYNNEI. Written as DNA, the CDR3 is TGTGCCAGCAGAGGGAGCGAGCAGTACTTC. Amino acid sequence: CASRGSEQYF.

The genes are TRBV28 and TRBJ1-4; no firm D call. Per the germline V gene, CDR1 is MDHEN and CDR2 is SYDVKM. The CDR3 totals 14 residues. With 6 bases removed from V and 4 bases from J, the gap between germline ends came to 12 bases. The CDR3 DNA sequence: TGTGCCAGCAGGCCCCGGGGTGTTAATGAAAAACTGTTTTTT. It encodes CASRPRGVNEKLFF.

The rearrangement joins TRBV10-3 to TRBJ2-7; 15 bases fit TRBD2. The germline CDR1 and CDR2 sequences are ENHRY and SYGVKD. Trimming at V came to 10 bases and at J to 6 bases, leaving 16 bases not matched to a gene. The CDR3 is made up of 17 amino acids. The CDR3 region is CATTGLAGGANLGEQYF. CDR3 DNA sequence: TGTGCCACTACCGGACTAGCGGGGGGGGCAAATCTGGGCGAGCAGTACTTC.

A single count supports this clonotype. This chain joins TRBV6-4 and TRBJ2-1; 7 bases align to TRBD2. The germline V gene encodes CDR1 MRHNA and CDR2 SNTAGT. This CDR3 region has 15 residues. The trim removed 5 bases at V and 11 bases at J, leaving 15 bases unmatched. The CDR3 protein is CASSPGTKAVGKQFF. CDR3 sequence (DNA): TGTGCCAGCAGTCCCGGGACTAAGGCCGTCGGGAAGCAGTTCTTC.

This clonotype was seen more than once but under ten times. The chain uses TRBV6-5 and TRBJ1-3; unclear D gene. Germline loops: CDR1 MNHEY, CDR2 SVGAGI. V was trimmed by 0 bases and J by 0 bases, leaving 12 bases between them. The CDR3 length is 17 residues. The CDR3 region is CASSYSMKDLSGNTIYF. The CDR3 nucleotides are TGTGCCAGCAGTTACTCGATGAAGGACCTCTCTGGAAACACCATATATTTT.

This clonotype was observed a handful of times. The chain couples TRBV12-3 or TRBV12-4 to TRBJ1-1, with a tentative D call TRBD1 (6 bases). The CDR3 consists of 17 residues. Trimming left V 2 bases short and J 1 base short, with 17 bases between. The CDR3 reads CASSLKGGSFANTEAFF. CDR3 DNA sequence: TGTGCCAGCAGTTTAAAAGGGGGATCCTTTGCGAACACTGAAGCTTTCTTT.

This chain uses TRBV7-3 with TRBJ1-2, with D possibly being TRBD1 (5 bases). The V gene's germline CDR1 is SGHTA and CDR2 FQGTGA. Trimming shortened V by 2 bases and J by 7 bases, and 11 bases separated the two germline ends. The CDR3 is 13 amino acids. CDR3 coding DNA: TGTGCCAGCAGCTTATCCAGGGAAGGTGGCTACACCTTC. Residues: CASSLSREGGYTF.

This clonotype was seen a handful of times. The chain has TRBV20-1 and TRBJ1-5, with no clear D. The germline gives CDR1 DFQATT, CDR2 SNEGSKA (reference sequence). This CDR3 comprises 14 residues. The ends were cut back, 0 bases at V and 3 bases at J, with 9 bases in the middle. CDR3 DNA: TGCAGTGCTAGAGATCCTGTTAACAATCAGCCCCAGCATTTT. It is translated as CSARDPVNNQPQHF.

This clonotype was detected only a few times. The V and J genes are TRBV27 and TRBJ1-4; D call uncertain. Germline values: CDR1 MNHEY, CDR2 SMNVEV (reference sequence). This CDR3 comprises 13 residues. The germline V and J ends were trimmed by 3 bases and 3 bases, with 5 bases remaining between them. CDR3 region: CASSLQPNEKLFF. DNA of the CDR3: TGTGCCAGCAGTTTGCAACCTAATGAAAAACTGTTTTTT. The full variable domain, completed using reference TRBV27 and TRBJ1-4, is EAQVTQNPRYLITVTGKKLTVTCSQNMNHEYMSWYRQDPGLGLRQIYYSMNVEVTDKGDVPEGYKVSRKEKRNFPLILESPSPNQTSLYFCASSLQPNEKLFFGSGTQLSVL.

This clonotype was seen only a few times. The rearrangement joins TRBV7-9 to TRBJ1-2; perhaps TRBD1 as D (6 bases). The germline V gene encodes CDR1 SEHNR and CDR2 FQNEAQ (reference sequence). Trimming took 5 bases from V and 2 from J, leaving 18 bases between them. CDR3 size: 16 residues. For the CDR3, the DNA is TGTGCCAGCAGCCCATATGGATTCCAGGGGAACTATGGCTACACCTTC. This encodes CASSPYGFQGNYGYTF.

In this sample, this clonotype turned up many times. This sequence joins TRBV4-1 and TRBJ1-2; 10 bases agree with TRBD1. CDR3 length: 14 residues. The germline V gene has CDR1 MGHRA and CDR2 YSYEKL. With 4 bases clipped from V and 6 bases from J, the junction kept 5 bases outside the gene matches. The CDR3 loop reads CASSPPGQGNGYTF. In nucleotides, the CDR3 is TGCGCCAGCAGCCCCCCGGGACAGGGGAATGGCTACACCTTC.

This clonotype was detected only once. V is TRBV5-1 and J is TRBJ2-7, with D maybe TRBD1 (6 bases). CDR3 length: 14 residues. V lost 3 bases, J lost 5 bases, and 15 bases lay in between. CDR1 is SGHRS and CDR2 is YFSETQ in the germline V gene. CDR3 region: CASSWGQMAHEQYF. CDR3 sequence (DNA): TGCGCCAGCAGCTGGGGACAAATGGCCCACGAGCAGTACTTC.

The CDR3 coding sequence is TGTGCCACCAGCAGAGATCGGAACAGGGGAAGTGGGCCCCAGCATTTT. Its translation is CATSRDRNRGSGPQHF. The chain couples TRBV15 to TRBJ1-5, with 7 bases identical to TRBD1. The CDR3 totals 16 residues. V lost 0 bases to trimming and J lost 9 bases; unmatched junction nucleotides: 11. The V gene's germline CDR1 is LNHNV and CDR2 YYDKDF (reference sequence).

The chain carries TRBV10-3 and TRBJ1-6, with TRBD1 matching over 7 bases. This CDR3 region has 15 residues. The germline V gene encodes CDR1 ENHRY and CDR2 SYGVKD. V gave up 4 bases and J gave up 7 bases; unmatched junction bases: 7. CDR3: CAISVSGTENSPLHF. The CDR3 nucleotides read TGTGCCATCAGTGTGTCCGGGACAGAGAATTCACCCCTCCACTTT.

J is TRBJ1-6 and V is TRBV20-1; D is ambiguous. Trimming took 6 bases from V and 0 from J, leaving 12 bases between them. This CDR3 is 15 amino acids long. Germline V CDR1 and CDR2: DFQATT, SNEGSKA (reference sequence). The CDR3 region has the DNA TGCAGTGCCCACTCCGGTAGCTCCTATAATTCACCCCTCCACTTT. Amino acids: CSAHSGSSYNSPLHF.

The chain has TRBV5-1 and TRBJ2-3; the D gene is possibly TRBD1 (5 bases). V was clipped by 4 bases and J by 0 bases, with 9 bases between them. The germline CDR1 and CDR2 sequences are SGHRS and YFSETQ. The CDR3 extends over 14 amino acids. In nucleotides, the CDR3 is TGCGCCAGCAGCCCTGGACATAGCACAGATACGCAGTATTTT. The encoded protein is CASSPGHSTDTQYF.

In its sample, this clonotype was seen a few times. This sequence joins TRBV20-1 and TRBJ1-5; TRBD1 matches at 11 bases. V was pared by 4 bases and J by 7 bases, with 6 bases of the junction left unmatched. The CDR3 is 14 amino acids. Germline CDR1 is DFQATT and CDR2 is SNEGSKA (reference sequence). The CDR3 reads CSANSRDRGQPQHF. The DNA of the CDR3 is TGCAGTGCTAACTCCCGGGACAGGGGGCAGCCCCAGCATTTT.

This chain links TRBV7-3 with TRBJ1-2; D perhaps matches TRBD1 (5 bases). V lost 2 bases to trimming and J lost 3 bases, with 13 bases between them. The CDR3 consists of 15 residues. CDR1 is SGHTA and CDR2 is FQGTGA in the germline V gene. This CDR3 reads CASSLFGGPDYGYTF. The CDR3 bases are TGTGCCAGCAGCTTATTCGGGGGACCCGACTATGGCTACACCTTC.

This clonotype was counted only a few times. The chain employs TRBV13 and TRBJ1-1; possible D gene TRBD1, 5 bases. This CDR3 is built from 15 residues. The V end lost 3 bases, the J end lost 0 bases, and 11 bases lay between the germline ends. In germline, CDR1 is PRHDT, CDR2 FYEKMQ (reference sequence). This CDR3 reads CASSFKQEMNTEAFF. CDR3 nucleotides: TGTGCCAGCAGCTTCAAACAGGAGATGAACACTGAAGCTTTCTTT.

The chain recombines TRBV24-1 with TRBJ2-1, with D perhaps matching TRBD2 (6 bases). The V end was cut by 6 bases, the J end by 1 base, with 9 bases between. Per germline, CDR1 KGHDR and CDR2 SFDVKD. The length of the CDR3 is 14 residues. DNA for the CDR3: TGTGCCACCAGTATTAGCGGTTCCTACAATGAGCAGTTCTTC. Encoded protein: CATSISGSYNEQFF.